This T cell receptor beta chain derives from a study of response to subunit inactivated influenza vaccine. This clonotype was picked up many times. From the RT-PCR reads, TCRdb called clonotypes with MiXCR, one entry per CDR3 protein. The data show more than 450,000 distinct CDR3 sequences, about 11% seen once. Germline-derived CDR1 and CDR2 are SQVTM and ANQGSEA. This CDR3 spans 12 amino acids. V lost 7 bases, J lost 2 bases, and 0 bases stayed unmatched. This same sample was also part of a study on T cells expressing NK-cell markers. This second report adds: Beta-chain TCR cDNA was generated via 5'RACE template switching with UMIs. In roughly six donors, dominant NKG2C+ clonotypes were about 1.0-7.5% of CD8+ T cells.

The rearrangement uses TRBV29-1 and TRBJ2-3; 10 bases map to TRBD1. This clonotype originated in a man over 45 who received an inactivated influenza vaccine. The sample in question was PBMCs from blood, obtained on the day of vaccination. CDR3 sequence (DNA): TGCAGCGGACAGGGGGCCACAGATACGCAGTATTTT. Translating it yields CSGQGATDTQYF.